The clone carrying this T cell receptor (beta chain) was seen once. Its target is not known. This sample was included in a study of OX40 agonist ivuxolimab in advanced cancers. Study overall: An anti-OX40 (CD134) antibody with agonistic activity, ivuxolimab, was administered to patients. Dose-escalation cases comprised hepatocellular carcinoma, melanoma, renal cell or head and neck cancer.

Only in-frame clones appear in the TCRdb table, and some are missing; sequencing was by immunoSEQ multiplex PCR. Of 80,000 or so clones in the sample, 86% were seen once. Germline CDR1 reads SGHTS; CDR2 reads YDEGEE. The CDR3 runs 11 residues. V was cut by 9 bases and J by 8 bases, with 12 bases left in between. Study-level findings and limits: A proportion of nonresponders additionally exhibited low normalized T-cell clonal expansion.

The gene calls are TRBV5-8 and TRBJ2-1; the D gene could be TRBD1 or TRBD2 (5 bases each). This TCR derives from an adult with an advanced solid tumor such as melanoma, head and neck, liver or kidney cancer. The specimen was CD4+ or CD8+ T cells sorted from blood, collected in a trial of the OX40 agonist ivuxolimab. CDR3 nucleotides: TGTGCCACCCGGGGCCGTTATGAGCAGTTCTTC. Translated: CATRGRYEQFF.